The 7 T cell receptor beta chains given below trace back to one sample, sequenced in a study of blood T cell repertoires in COVID-19. Assay used: immunoSEQ multiplex PCR; TCRdb lists only in-frame clones, some missing. Counted here are about 360,000 clones, around 90% occurring once; the ten biggest clones make up approximately 2.9%. Sequenced material: peripheral blood. The receptors were sampled from a human donor in a cohort sampled during active COVID-19.

The CDR3 sequence is CASSSLRGETQYF. CDR3 nucleotides: TGTGCCAGCAGCTCCCTGAGAGGGGAGACCCAGTACTTC. The V gene is TRBV27, the J gene TRBJ2-5; perhaps TRBD2 as D (5 bases). CDR1 and CDR2 (germline): MNHEY, SMNVEV (reference sequence). Trimming cost V 6 bases and J 5 bases, with 13 bases left between them. This CDR3 has 13 residues.

The V and J genes are TRBV27 and TRBJ1-5, with a possible D match to TRBD1 (5 bases). The CDR3 length is 17 residues. CDR1 MNHEY and CDR2 SMNVEV come from the germline V gene (reference sequence). Trimming shortened V by 2 bases and J by 3 bases, and 17 bases separated the two germline ends. Written as DNA, the CDR3 is TGTGCCAGCAGTTTAAGCGGGTCGTCGGGGCCCAATCAGCCCCAGCATTTT. As protein: CASSLSGSSGPNQPQHF.

The V call is TRBV19, the J call TRBJ2-2; TRBD1 aligns across 10 bases. V lost 7 bases, J lost 3 bases, and 8 bases stayed unmatched. The CDR3 has 16 amino acids. Per germline, CDR1 LNHDA and CDR2 SQIVND (reference sequence). The CDR3 coding sequence is TGTGCCAGTACTCCCCTGACAGGGGGCGACACCGGGGAGCTGTTTTTT. Amino acids: CASTPLTGGDTGELFF.

The rearrangement links TRBV7-8 to TRBJ2-2; 11 nucleotides line up with TRBD2. This CDR3 contains 14 residues. In germline, CDR1 is SGHVS, CDR2 FQNEAQ. The ends lost 6 bases at V and 5 bases at J; junction bases unmatched: 2. As DNA, the CDR3 is TGTGCCAGCAGTAGCGGGAGGGATACCGGGGAGCTGTTTTTT. Encoded protein: CASSSGRDTGELFF.

The chain employs TRBV27 and TRBJ2-3; 9 nucleotides align to TRBD2. The CDR3 sequence is 16 residues long. Per the germline V gene, CDR1 is MNHEY and CDR2 is SMNVEV (reference sequence). The J segment lost 3 bases and the V segment lost 3 bases, leaving 7 bases of the junction unmatched. DNA of the CDR3: TGTGCCAGCAGTTTGAGGGTAGCGGGGGAGACAGATACGCAGTATTTT. Its translation is CASSLRVAGETDTQYF.

The V gene is TRBV7-2, the J gene TRBJ1-5, with no clear D. The CDR3 extends over 14 amino acids. Trimming took off 5 bases at V and 9 bases at J, with 17 bases between the two ends. Per germline, CDR1 SGHTA and CDR2 FQGNSA. The chain's CDR3 is CASSPQAEDGPQHF. Here the CDR3 DNA reads TGTGCCAGCAGCCCCCAAGCCGAGGATGGGCCCCAGCATTTT.

V is TRBV3-1 (or the pseudogene TRBV3-2) and J is TRBJ1-1, with TRBD1 identical over 10 bases. Germline V gene lookup returns CDR1 LGHDT and CDR2 YNNKEL (reference sequence). With 3 bases clipped from V and 1 base from J, the junction kept 2 bases outside the gene matches. CDR3 length: 15 residues. For the CDR3, the DNA is TGTGCCAGCAGCCAGACAGGGGGCTGGAACACTGAAGCTTTCTTT. Encoded protein: CASSQTGGWNTEAFF.